This TCR beta chain was identified during a study of blood T cell repertoires in COVID-19. Produced via immunoSEQ multiplex PCR; TCRdb's table is partial and in-frame only. The profile shows approximately 400,000 clones, 70% to 90% of them singletons. The sample was peripheral blood. This TCR came from a middle-aged man with acute or convalescent COVID-19.

The CDR3 is CASSEGQLNEKLFF. The CDR3 DNA reads as TGCGCCAGCAGCGAAGGACAGCTTAATGAAAAACTGTTTTTT. The genes are TRBV10-1 and TRBJ1-4; maybe TRBD1 (6 bases). CDR1 WNHNN and CDR2 SYGVQD come from the germline V gene (reference sequence). This CDR3 is built from 14 residues. V was pared by 6 bases and J by 4 bases, with 12 bases between.